The rows below give T cell receptor beta chains drawn from one sample of a study of regulatory T cells in long-lasting Graves disease. MiXCR, applied by TCRdb to the multiplex PCR reads, yields one record per CDR3 protein. In the table there are 350,000 to 500,000 distinct CDR3 sequences, less than 15% of which are singletons. These data were also filed under a second study, of T cells in Graves' hyperthyroidism and ophthalmopathy.

The starting material was peripheral blood mononuclear cells (PBMCs), obtained at new diagnosis, from a patient treated with antithyroid drugs. The origin of the receptors is a woman aged 50 to 60 with Graves disease. The CDR3 runs from the conserved cysteine through the conserved F or W. The D gene is left open where the match is weak. Rows give clone size only sometimes, using once, few, many, or a class for an expanded clone.

CDR3 protein: CASSEARATSDNF
CDR3 DNA: TGTGCCAGCAGTGAAGCCAGGGCGACTAGCGATAACTTC
clone size: many
D gene: TRBD2
V gene: TRBV2
J gene: TRBJ2-1

CDR3 protein: CASRSTGANVLTF
CDR3 DNA: TGTGCCAGCAGATCGACTGGGGCCAACGTCCTGACTTTC
clone size: few
D gene: .
V gene: TRBV27
J gene: TRBJ2-6

CDR3 protein: CASSQLASFYEQYF
CDR3 DNA: TGTGCCAGCAGTCAACTAGCGTCATTCTACGAGCAGTACTTC
clone size: few
D gene: TRBD2
V gene: TRBV11-1
J gene: TRBJ2-7

CDR3 protein: CASRTSYTGELFF
CDR3 DNA: TGTGCCAGCAGGACTAGCTACACCGGGGAGCTGTTTTTT
clone size: .
D gene: TRBD2
V gene: TRBV6-1
J gene: TRBJ2-2

CDR3 protein: CSVEGLAHNEQYF
CDR3 DNA: TGCAGCGTCGAGGGACTAGCTCATAACGAGCAGTACTTC
clone size: .
D gene: TRBD2
V gene: TRBV29-1
J gene: TRBJ2-7

CDR3 protein: CASSSMNTGELFF
CDR3 DNA: TGTGCCAGCAGCTCCATGAACACCGGGGAGCTGTTTTTT
clone size: many
D gene: .
V gene: TRBV2
J gene: TRBJ2-2

CDR3 protein: CASSSGLIYEQYF
CDR3 DNA: TGCGCCAGCAGCTCGGGGCTGATATACGAGCAGTACTTC
clone size: many
D gene: .
V gene: TRBV5-1
J gene: TRBJ2-7

CDR3 protein: CASSPPGRANYGYTF
CDR3 DNA: TGTGCCAGCTCACCACCTGGTAGGGCTAACTATGGCTACACCTTC
clone size: .
D gene: .
V gene: TRBV18
J gene: TRBJ1-2

CDR3 protein: CASSLNRDRGYEQYF
CDR3 DNA: TGTGCCAGCAGCTTAAACCGGGACAGGGGTTACGAGCAGTACTTC
clone size: few
D gene: TRBD1
V gene: TRBV7-3
J gene: TRBJ2-7

CDR3 protein: CASSLGLAGEYRNEQFF
CDR3 DNA: TGCGCCAGCAGCTTGGGACTAGCGGGAGAGTACAGGAATGAGCAGTTCTTC
clone size: .
D gene: TRBD2
V gene: TRBV5-1
J gene: TRBJ2-1

CDR3 protein: CASSLFPRQNYGYTF
CDR3 DNA: TGTGCCAGCAGTTTATTTCCCCGACAGAACTATGGCTACACCTTC
clone size: many
D gene: .
V gene: TRBV27
J gene: TRBJ1-2

CDR3 protein: CASSLVPSADTQYF
CDR3 DNA: TGCGCCAGCAGCTTGGTGCCTAGCGCAGATACGCAGTATTTT
clone size: many
D gene: .
V gene: TRBV5-1
J gene: TRBJ2-3

CDR3 protein: CASSLVVGKYSNQPQHF
CDR3 DNA: TGTGCCAGCAGCTTGGTAGTAGGGAAGTATAGCAATCAGCCCCAGCATTTT
clone size: many
D gene: .
V gene: TRBV7-2
J gene: TRBJ1-5

CDR3 protein: CASSQGFTSGSSGDTQYF
CDR3 DNA: TGTGCCAGCAGCCAAGGTTTTACTAGCGGGAGTAGCGGAGATACGCAGTATTTT
clone size: .
D gene: TRBD2
V gene: TRBV3-1
J gene: TRBJ2-3

CDR3 protein: CASSLDSGHEQFF
CDR3 DNA: TGTGCCAGCAGCTTAGATAGCGGCCATGAGCAGTTCTTC
clone size: many
D gene: .
V gene: TRBV7-2
J gene: TRBJ2-1

CDR3 protein: CASSLPPSYNSPLHF
CDR3 DNA: TGTGCCAGCAGCTTACCCCCCTCCTATAATTCACCCCTCCACTTT
clone size: .
D gene: .
V gene: TRBV5-6
J gene: TRBJ1-6

CDR3 protein: CASSFHNTEAFF
CDR3 DNA: TGTGCCAGCAGCTTCCACAACACTGAAGCTTTCTTT
clone size: few
D gene: .
V gene: TRBV5-4
J gene: TRBJ1-1

CDR3 protein: CASSQEYVGQGGNQPQHF
CDR3 DNA: TGTGCCAGCAGCCAAGAGTACGTTGGACAGGGGGGCAATCAGCCCCAGCATTTT
clone size: many
D gene: TRBD1
V gene: TRBV3-1
J gene: TRBJ1-5

CDR3 protein: CASSSTGGRAEAFF
CDR3 DNA: TGTGCCAGCAGTTCAACAGGGGGCAGGGCTGAAGCTTTCTTT
clone size: many
D gene: TRBD1
V gene: TRBV28
J gene: TRBJ1-1

CDR3 protein: CASSPQGSLHNEQFF
CDR3 DNA: TGTGCCAGCAGTCCCCAAGGGAGTCTTCACAATGAGCAGTTCTTC
clone size: few
D gene: .
V gene: TRBV2
J gene: TRBJ2-1

CDR3 protein: CASTGLNTEAFF
CDR3 DNA: TGTGCCAGCACAGGCCTGAACACTGAAGCTTTCTTT
clone size: few
D gene: .
V gene: TRBV7-9
J gene: TRBJ1-1

CDR3 protein: CSASAGGRPNEQFF
CDR3 DNA: TGCAGTGCATCAGCGGGAGGGAGACCAAATGAGCAGTTCTTC
clone size: many
D gene: TRBD2
V gene: TRBV20-1
J gene: TRBJ2-1

CDR3 protein: CASRPPLGTGFLRGANVLTF
CDR3 DNA: TGTGCCAGCAGACCGCCGCTCGGGACAGGGTTTTTACGGGGGGCCAACGTCCTGACTTTC
clone size: few
D gene: TRBD1
V gene: TRBV7-9
J gene: TRBJ2-6

CDR3 protein: CASTLHRQAYEQYF
CDR3 DNA: TGTGCCAGCACTCTTCACAGACAAGCCTACGAGCAGTACTTC
clone size: many
D gene: .
V gene: TRBV12-3/TRBV12-4
J gene: TRBJ2-7

CDR3 protein: CASSPTITDTQYF
CDR3 DNA: TGTGCCAGCAGTCCCACGATCACAGATACGCAGTATTTT
clone size: few
D gene: .
V gene: TRBV6-1
J gene: TRBJ2-3

CDR3 protein: CASSEGRAHFDEQFF
CDR3 DNA: TGTGCCAGCAGCGAGGGGCGCGCCCATTTTGATGAGCAGTTCTTC
clone size: many
D gene: .
V gene: TRBV7-3
J gene: TRBJ2-1

CDR3 protein: CASSQGGTTNEQFF
CDR3 DNA: TGTGCCAGCAGCCAAGGGGGGACTACTAATGAGCAGTTCTTC
clone size: many
D gene: TRBD2
V gene: TRBV3-1
J gene: TRBJ2-1

CDR3 protein: CSARWGAGGELFF
CDR3 DNA: TGCAGTGCTCGGTGGGGCGCGGGCGGGGAGCTGTTTTTT
clone size: .
D gene: .
V gene: TRBV20-1
J gene: TRBJ2-2

CDR3 protein: CASGLQFGQGQTTDTQYF
CDR3 DNA: TGTGCCAGCGGCCTCCAGTTCGGGCAGGGGCAGACCACAGATACGCAGTATTTT
clone size: .
D gene: .
V gene: TRBV2
J gene: TRBJ2-3